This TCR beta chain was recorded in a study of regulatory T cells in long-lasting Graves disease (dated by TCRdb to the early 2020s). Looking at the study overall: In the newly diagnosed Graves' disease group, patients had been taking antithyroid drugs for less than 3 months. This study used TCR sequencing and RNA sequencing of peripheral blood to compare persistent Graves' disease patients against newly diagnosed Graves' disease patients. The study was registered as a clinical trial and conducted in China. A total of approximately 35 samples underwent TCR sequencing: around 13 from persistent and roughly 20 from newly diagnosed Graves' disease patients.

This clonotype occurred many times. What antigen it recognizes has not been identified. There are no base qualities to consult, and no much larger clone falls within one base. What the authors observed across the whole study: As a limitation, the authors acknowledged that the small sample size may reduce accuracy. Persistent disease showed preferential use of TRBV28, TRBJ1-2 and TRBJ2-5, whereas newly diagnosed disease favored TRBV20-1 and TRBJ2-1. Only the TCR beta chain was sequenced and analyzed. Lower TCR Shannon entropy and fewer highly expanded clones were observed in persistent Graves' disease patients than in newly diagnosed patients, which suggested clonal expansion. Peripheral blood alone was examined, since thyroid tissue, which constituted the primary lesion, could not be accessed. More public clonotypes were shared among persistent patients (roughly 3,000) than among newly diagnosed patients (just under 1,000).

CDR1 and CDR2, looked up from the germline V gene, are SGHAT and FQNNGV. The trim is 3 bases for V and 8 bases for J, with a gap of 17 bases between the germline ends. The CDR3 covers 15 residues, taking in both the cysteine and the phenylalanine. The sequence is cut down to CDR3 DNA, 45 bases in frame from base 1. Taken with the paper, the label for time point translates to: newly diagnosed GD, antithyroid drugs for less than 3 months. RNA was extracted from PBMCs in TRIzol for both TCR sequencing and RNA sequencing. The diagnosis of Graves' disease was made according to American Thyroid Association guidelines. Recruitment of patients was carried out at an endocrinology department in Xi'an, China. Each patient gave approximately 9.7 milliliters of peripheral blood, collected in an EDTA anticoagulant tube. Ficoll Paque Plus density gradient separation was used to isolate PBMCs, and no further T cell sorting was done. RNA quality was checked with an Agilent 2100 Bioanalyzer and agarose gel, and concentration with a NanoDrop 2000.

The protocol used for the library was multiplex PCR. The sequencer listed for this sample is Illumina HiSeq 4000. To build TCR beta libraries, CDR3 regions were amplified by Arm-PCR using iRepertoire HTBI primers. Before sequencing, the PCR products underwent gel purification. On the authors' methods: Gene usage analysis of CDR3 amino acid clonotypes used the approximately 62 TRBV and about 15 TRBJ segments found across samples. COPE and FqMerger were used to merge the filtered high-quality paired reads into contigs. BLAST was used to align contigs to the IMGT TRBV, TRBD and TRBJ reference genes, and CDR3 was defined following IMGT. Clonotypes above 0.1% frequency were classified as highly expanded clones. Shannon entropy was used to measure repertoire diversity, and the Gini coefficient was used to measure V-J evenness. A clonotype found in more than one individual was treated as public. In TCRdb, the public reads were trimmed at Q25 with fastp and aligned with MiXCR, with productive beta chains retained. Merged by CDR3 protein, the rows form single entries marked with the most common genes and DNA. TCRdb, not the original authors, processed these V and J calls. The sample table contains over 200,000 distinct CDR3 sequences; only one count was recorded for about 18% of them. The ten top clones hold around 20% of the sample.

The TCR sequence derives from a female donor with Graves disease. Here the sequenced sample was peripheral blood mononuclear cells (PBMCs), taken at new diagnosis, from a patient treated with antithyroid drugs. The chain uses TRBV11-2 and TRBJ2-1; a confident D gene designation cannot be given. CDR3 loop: CASSFIGFDADEQFF. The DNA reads TGTGCCAGCAGCTTCATAGGGTTTGACGCCGATGAGCAGTTCTTC.